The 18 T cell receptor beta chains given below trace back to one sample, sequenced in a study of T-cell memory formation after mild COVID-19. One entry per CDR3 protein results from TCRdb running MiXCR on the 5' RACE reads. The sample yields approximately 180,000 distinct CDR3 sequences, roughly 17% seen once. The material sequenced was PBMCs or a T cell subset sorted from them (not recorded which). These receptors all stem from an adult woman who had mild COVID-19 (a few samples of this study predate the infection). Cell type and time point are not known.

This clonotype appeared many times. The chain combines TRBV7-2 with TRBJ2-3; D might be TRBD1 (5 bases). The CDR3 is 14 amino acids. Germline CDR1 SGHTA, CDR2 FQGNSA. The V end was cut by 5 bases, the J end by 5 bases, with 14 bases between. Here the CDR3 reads CASSQGHSGDTQYF. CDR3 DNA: TGTGCCAGCAGCCAGGGTCATAGTGGAGATACGCAGTATTTT.

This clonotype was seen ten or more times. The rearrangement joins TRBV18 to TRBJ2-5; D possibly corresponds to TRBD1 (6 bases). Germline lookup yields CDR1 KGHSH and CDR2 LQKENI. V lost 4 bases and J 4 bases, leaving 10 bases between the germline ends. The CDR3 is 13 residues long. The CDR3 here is CASSQQGGETQYF. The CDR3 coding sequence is TGTGCCAGCTCACAACAGGGTGGAGAGACCCAGTACTTC.

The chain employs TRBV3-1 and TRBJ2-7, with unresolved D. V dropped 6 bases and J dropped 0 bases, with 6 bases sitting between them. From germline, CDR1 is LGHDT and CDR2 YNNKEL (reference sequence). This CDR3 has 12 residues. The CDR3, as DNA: TGTGCCAGCAGTTCAAACTCCTACGAGCAGTACTTC. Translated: CASSSNSYEQYF.

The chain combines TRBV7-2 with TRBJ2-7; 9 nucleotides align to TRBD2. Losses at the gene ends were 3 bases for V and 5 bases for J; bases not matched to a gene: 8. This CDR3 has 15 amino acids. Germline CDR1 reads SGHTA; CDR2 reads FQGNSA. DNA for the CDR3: TGTGCCAGCAGCTTTTATGGCGGGGGGGAGAACGAGCAGTACTTC. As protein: CASSFYGGGENEQYF.

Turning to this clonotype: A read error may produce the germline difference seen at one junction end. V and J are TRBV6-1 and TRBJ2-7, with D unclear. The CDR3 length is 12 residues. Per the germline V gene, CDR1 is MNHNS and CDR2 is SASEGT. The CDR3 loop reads CASSGPRPEEYF. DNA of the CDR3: TGTGCCAGCAGTGGACCGAGGCCCGAGGAGTACTTC.

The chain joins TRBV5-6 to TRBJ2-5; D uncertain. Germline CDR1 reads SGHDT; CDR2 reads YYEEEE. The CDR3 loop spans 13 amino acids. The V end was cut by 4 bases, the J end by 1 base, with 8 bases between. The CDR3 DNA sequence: TGTGCCAGCAGCCCCGAGCTCCAAGAGACCCAGTACTTC. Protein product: CASSPELQETQYF.

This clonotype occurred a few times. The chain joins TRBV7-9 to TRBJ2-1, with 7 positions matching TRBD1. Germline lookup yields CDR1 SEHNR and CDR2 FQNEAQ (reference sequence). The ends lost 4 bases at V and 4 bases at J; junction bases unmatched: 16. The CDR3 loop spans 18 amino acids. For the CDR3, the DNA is TGTGCCAGCAGCTCATCCGGACAGGCCCCTGGGACGTACAATGAGCAGTTCTTC. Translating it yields CASSSSGQAPGTYNEQFF.

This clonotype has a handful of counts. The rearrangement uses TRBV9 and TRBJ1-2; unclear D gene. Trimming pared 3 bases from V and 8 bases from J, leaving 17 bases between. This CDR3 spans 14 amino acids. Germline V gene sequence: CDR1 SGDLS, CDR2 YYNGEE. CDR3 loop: CASSGKQVGSGYTF. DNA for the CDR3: TGTGCCAGCAGCGGAAAACAAGTGGGGAGCGGCTACACCTTC.

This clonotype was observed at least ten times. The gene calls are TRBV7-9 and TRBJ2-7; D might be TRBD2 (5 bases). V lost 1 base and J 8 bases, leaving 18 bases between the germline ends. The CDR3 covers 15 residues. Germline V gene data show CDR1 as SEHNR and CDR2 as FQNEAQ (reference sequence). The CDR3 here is CASSLDGPGTSKQYF. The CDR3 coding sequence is TGTGCCAGCAGCTTAGATGGACCGGGAACCTCCAAGCAGTACTTC.

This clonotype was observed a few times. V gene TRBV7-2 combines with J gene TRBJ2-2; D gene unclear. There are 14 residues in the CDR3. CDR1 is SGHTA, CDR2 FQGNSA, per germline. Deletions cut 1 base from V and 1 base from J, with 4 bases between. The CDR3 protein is CASSLVQNTGELFF. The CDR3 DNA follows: TGTGCCAGCAGCTTAGTCCAGAACACCGGGGAGCTGTTTTTT.

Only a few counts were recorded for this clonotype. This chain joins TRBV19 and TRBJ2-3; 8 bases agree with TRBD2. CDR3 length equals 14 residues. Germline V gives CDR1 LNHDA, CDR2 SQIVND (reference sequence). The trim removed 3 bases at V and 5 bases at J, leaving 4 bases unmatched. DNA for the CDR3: TGTGCCAGTAGTATGCGGGGGGCGCGAGATACGCAGTATTTT. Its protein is CASSMRGARDTQYF.

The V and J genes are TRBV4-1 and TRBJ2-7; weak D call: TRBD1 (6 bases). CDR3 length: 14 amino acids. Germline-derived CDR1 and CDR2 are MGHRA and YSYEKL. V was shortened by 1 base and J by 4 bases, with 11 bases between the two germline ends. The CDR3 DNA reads TGCGCCAGCAGCCAAGGGGAACAGGGATACGAGCAGTACTTC. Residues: CASSQGEQGYEQYF.

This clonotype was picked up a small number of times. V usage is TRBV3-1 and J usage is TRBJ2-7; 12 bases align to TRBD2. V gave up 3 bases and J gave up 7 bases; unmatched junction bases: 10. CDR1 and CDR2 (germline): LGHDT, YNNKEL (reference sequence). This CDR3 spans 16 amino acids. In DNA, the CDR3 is TGTGCCAGCAGCCAGTCTCTCTTGGGACTAGCGGGTGAGCAGTACTTC. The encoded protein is CASSQSLLGLAGEQYF.

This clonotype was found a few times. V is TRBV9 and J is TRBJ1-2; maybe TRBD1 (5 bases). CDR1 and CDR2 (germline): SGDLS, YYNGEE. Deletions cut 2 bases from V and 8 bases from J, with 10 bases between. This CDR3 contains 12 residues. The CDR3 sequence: CASSVRDGGYTF. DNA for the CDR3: TGTGCCAGCAGCGTCAGGGACGGGGGCTACACCTTC.

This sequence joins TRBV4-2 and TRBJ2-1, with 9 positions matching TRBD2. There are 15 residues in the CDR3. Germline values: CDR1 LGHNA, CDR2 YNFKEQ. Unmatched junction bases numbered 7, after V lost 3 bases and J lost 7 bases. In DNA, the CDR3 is TGTGCCAGCAGCCAGAGAGCTAGCGGGATTAATGAGCAGTTCTTC. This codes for CASSQRASGINEQFF.

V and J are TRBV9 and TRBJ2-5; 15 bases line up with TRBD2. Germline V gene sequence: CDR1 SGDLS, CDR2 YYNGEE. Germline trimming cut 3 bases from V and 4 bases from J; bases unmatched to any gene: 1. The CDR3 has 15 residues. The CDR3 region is CASSAGLAGGETQYF. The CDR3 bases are TGTGCCAGCAGCGCGGGACTAGCGGGAGGAGAGACCCAGTACTTC.

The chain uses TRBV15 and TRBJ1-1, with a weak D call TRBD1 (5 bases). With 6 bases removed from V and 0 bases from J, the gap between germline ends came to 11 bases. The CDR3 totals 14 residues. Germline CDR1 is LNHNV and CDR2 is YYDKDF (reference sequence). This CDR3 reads CATSRSDMNTEAFF. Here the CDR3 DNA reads TGTGCCACCAGTCGCTCGGACATGAACACTGAAGCTTTCTTT. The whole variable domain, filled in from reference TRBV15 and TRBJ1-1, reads DAMVIQNPRYQVTQFGKPVTLSCSQTLNHNVMYWYQQKSSQAPKLLFHYYDKDFNNEADTPDNFQSRRPNTSFCFLDIRSPGLGDTAMYLCATSRSDMNTEAFFGQGTRLTVV.

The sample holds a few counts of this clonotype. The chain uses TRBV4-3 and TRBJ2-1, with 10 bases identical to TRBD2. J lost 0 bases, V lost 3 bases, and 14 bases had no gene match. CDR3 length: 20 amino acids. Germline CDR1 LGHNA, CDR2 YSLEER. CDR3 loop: CASSQTLAGGPFGSYNEQFF. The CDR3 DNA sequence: TGCGCCAGCAGCCAGACCTTAGCGGGAGGTCCTTTCGGCTCCTACAATGAGCAGTTCTTC.